One sample yielded the 30 T cell receptor beta chains listed below, sequenced in a study of cytomegalovirus exposure and HLA in healthy donors. The PCR made use of 60 Vbeta and 13 Jbeta primers. Some clones are missing from TCRdb's copy, which holds only in-frame ones; the method was immunoSEQ multiplex PCR. The data contain 200,000 to 250,000 clones, approximately 78% of them singletons. What was sequenced was PBMCs. The source of these receptors is a man between 25 and 39 years old in good health and CMV-seronegative.

As regards this clone: Other DNA sequences in the sample encode the same CDR3. The rearrangement joins TRBV5-6 to TRBJ1-2; a possible D gene is TRBD1 (5 bases). Looked up from germline, CDR1 is SGHDT and CDR2 is YYEEEE. Trimming took off 2 bases at V and 5 bases at J, with 7 bases between the two ends. The CDR3 contains 12 residues. For the CDR3, the DNA is TGTGCCAGCAGCTTCCAGGGTTATGGCTACACCTTC. This encodes CASSFQGYGYTF.

V usage is TRBV6-1 and J usage is TRBJ2-7, with TRBD1 as a possible D gene (5 bases). The length of the CDR3 is 14 residues. Trimming took 4 bases from V and 4 from J, leaving 14 bases between them. CDR1 is MNHNS, CDR2 SASEGT, per germline. CDR3 amino acids: CASSGAGIGYEQYF. CDR3 DNA: TGTGCCAGCAGTGGGGCAGGGATAGGGTACGAGCAGTACTTC.

The rearrangement links TRBV19 to TRBJ2-7; D may be TRBD1 (5 bases). The CDR3 is 15 amino acids. The V gene's germline CDR1 is LNHDA and CDR2 SQIVND (reference sequence). V was pared by 3 bases and J by 6 bases, with 18 bases between. This chain's CDR3 is CASSMVQEVGSEQYF. The CDR3 coding sequence is TGTGCCAGTAGTATGGTACAGGAAGTTGGCTCCGAGCAGTACTTC.

This clone appeared a few times. V gene TRBV10-3 combines with J gene TRBJ2-7, with a tentative D call TRBD1 (6 bases). CDR1 and CDR2 from the germline V gene are ENHRY and SYGVKD. V gave up 8 bases and J gave up 4 bases, with 15 bases separating them. The CDR3 sequence is 13 residues long. The CDR3 region has the DNA TGTGCCATCGGCCAGGGGTCGGGGTACGAGCAGTACTTC. This sequence encodes CAIGQGSGYEQYF.

This chain uses TRBV9 with TRBJ2-2; 9 bases align to TRBD2. The CDR3 totals 15 residues. V shed 2 bases and J 4 bases; nucleotides not matched to a gene: 3. Looked up from germline, CDR1 is SGDLS and CDR2 is YYNGEE. CDR3 sequence (DNA): TGTGCCAGCAGCGTCGGGACTAGCTCCACCGGGGAGCTGTTTTTT. It translates to CASSVGTSSTGELFF.

The V gene is TRBV11-1, the J gene TRBJ2-3, with D tentatively TRBD1 (6 bases). CDR3 length: 16 amino acids. Trimming shortened V by 3 bases and J by 3 bases, and 16 bases separated the two germline ends. Germline CDR1 is SGHAT and CDR2 is FQDESV (reference sequence). The CDR3 reads CASSFPPTGNTDTQYF. CDR3 in DNA: TGTGCCAGCAGCTTTCCCCCGACAGGAAATACAGATACGCAGTATTTT. Filled out from reference TRBV11-1 and TRBJ2-3, the complete variable domain reads EAEVAQSPRYKITEKSQAVAFWCDPISGHATLYWYRQILGQGPELLVQFQDESVVDDSQLPKDRFSAERLKGVDSTLKIQPAELGDSAMYLCASSFPPTGNTDTQYFGPGTRLTVL.

V is TRBV2 and J is TRBJ2-4; weak D call: TRBD1 (5 bases). The germline V gene encodes CDR1 SNHLY and CDR2 FYNNEI. V was shortened by 4 bases and J by 0 bases, with 10 bases between the two germline ends. CDR3 length equals 15 residues. CDR3: CASSGQQLAKNIQYF. CDR3 DNA sequence: TGTGCCAGCAGTGGACAGCAGCTAGCCAAAAACATTCAGTACTTC.

The chain is built from TRBV7-9 and TRBJ2-1, with 8 bases fitting TRBD1. The germline V gene encodes CDR1 SEHNR and CDR2 FQNEAQ (reference sequence). The CDR3 is made up of 18 amino acids. Trimming at V came to 0 bases and at J to 1 base, leaving 8 bases not matched to a gene. The CDR3 DNA sequence: TGTGCCAGCAGCTTAGCCAAAATAAGACAGGGGTCCTACAATGAGCAGTTCTTC. Protein: CASSLAKIRQGSYNEQFF.

V usage is TRBV5-1 and J usage is TRBJ1-1; D unclear. The CDR3 is made up of 13 amino acids. Germline V CDR1 and CDR2: SGHRS, YFSETQ. V lost 4 bases, J lost 5 bases, and 12 bases lay in between. Here the CDR3 reads CASSPTWATEAFF. The CDR3, as DNA: TGCGCCAGCAGCCCGACATGGGCGACTGAAGCTTTCTTT. Variable domain in full (rest from reference TRBV5-1 and TRBJ1-1): KAGVTQTPRYLIKTRGQQVTLSCSPISGHRSVSWYQQTPGQGLQFLFEYFSETQRNKGNFPGRFSGRQFSNSRSEMNVSTLELGDSALYLCASSPTWATEAFFGQGTRLTVV.

The genes are TRBV5-4 and TRBJ2-5, with D perhaps TRBD1 (5 bases). Germline CDR1 SGHNT, CDR2 YYREEE (reference sequence). V was cut by 6 bases and J by 6 bases, with 18 bases left in between. The CDR3 has 14 residues. Here the CDR3 reads CASTFLGQGQTQYF. The DNA of the CDR3 is TGTGCCAGCACGTTTCTGGGGCAGGGCCAGACCCAGTACTTC.

This sequence joins TRBV27 and TRBJ1-1, with D possibly being TRBD1 (6 bases). V lost 3 bases and J lost 0, with 8 bases in between. The length of the CDR3 is 14 residues. CDR1 and CDR2 (germline): MNHEY, SMNVEV (reference sequence). In nucleotides, the CDR3 is TGTGCCAGCAGTTTCGGACAGATGAACACTGAAGCTTTCTTT. It translates to CASSFGQMNTEAFF.

The chain joins TRBV6-5 to TRBJ1-2; TRBD1 aligns across 12 bases. The germline V gene has CDR1 MNHEY and CDR2 SVGAGI. This CDR3 has 12 amino acids. V lost 5 bases and J lost 14; bases outside the gene matches: 6. As DNA, the CDR3 is TGTGCCAGCAGTAGGGACAGGGGGCGAAATACCTTC. It yields the protein CASSRDRGRNTF.

The rearrangement uses TRBV18 and TRBJ2-1; 11 bases fit TRBD2. The CDR3 runs 16 residues. Germline V gives CDR1 KGHSH, CDR2 LQKENI. J gave up 7 bases and V 2 bases, and 7 bases lay outside the gene matches. DNA for the CDR3: TGTGCCAGCTCACCATCCGCTAGCGGGGGGCTAAATGAGCAGTTCTTC. This gives the protein CASSPSASGGLNEQFF.

This clone has only one observation. This rearrangement joins TRBV10-2 to TRBJ2-2, with unresolved D. Trimming stripped 6 bases from V and 5 bases from J, with 16 bases between. This CDR3 region has 15 residues. From germline, CDR1 is WSHSY and CDR2 SAAADI. This chain's CDR3 is CASRAGPAPTGELFF. The CDR3 bases are TGCGCCAGCAGAGCAGGTCCCGCGCCGACCGGGGAGCTGTTTTTT.

The chain couples TRBV9 to TRBJ2-5; 16 nucleotides match TRBD2. After removal of 4 bases from V and 4 bases from J, the junction contained 7 bases not matched to a gene. Germline V gene sequence: CDR1 SGDLS, CDR2 YYNGEE. This CDR3 has 17 residues. The DNA of the CDR3 is TGTGCCAGCAGCTTCGGGACTAGCGGGGGGGTGGTAGAGACCCAGTACTTC. This sequence encodes CASSFGTSGGVVETQYF.

The V call is TRBV28, the J call TRBJ1-1; D call uncertain. V shed 4 bases and J shed 6 bases, with 18 bases lying between them. CDR3 length: 15 amino acids. Germline V CDR1 and CDR2: MDHEN, SYDVKM. CDR3 in amino acids: CASSSSEGGFAEAFF. CDR3 bases: TGTGCCAGCAGTTCCAGCGAGGGAGGGTTTGCTGAAGCTTTCTTT.

The V call is TRBV2, the J call TRBJ2-2, with TRBD1 matching over 7 bases. The CDR3 spans 15 residues. V gave up 6 bases and J gave up 3 bases; unmatched junction bases: 7. In germline, CDR1 is SNHLY, CDR2 FYNNEI. The CDR3 protein is CASRGHRGDTGELFF. CDR3 DNA sequence: TGTGCCAGCAGGGGCCACAGGGGAGACACCGGGGAGCTGTTTTTT.

The genes are TRBV27 and TRBJ1-5; 8 bases line up with TRBD1. CDR3 size: 14 residues. Unmatched junction bases numbered 11, after V lost 10 bases and J lost 6 bases. Germline CDR1 MNHEY, CDR2 SMNVEV (reference sequence). The CDR3 DNA reads as TGTGCCACCGCCCGGACAGGGTATGTTCAGCCCCAGCATTTT. Its translation is CATARTGYVQPQHF.

The chain recombines TRBV19 with TRBJ2-1, with TRBD1 matching over 7 bases. The CDR3 covers 16 residues. Germline lookup yields CDR1 LNHDA and CDR2 SQIVND (reference sequence). V gave up 5 bases and J gave up 6 bases; unmatched junction bases: 13. CDR3 sequence reads: CASSSPGGYYGNEQFF. In DNA, the CDR3 is TGTGCCAGTAGTTCCCCAGGGGGTTATTATGGCAATGAGCAGTTCTTC.

The rearrangement uses TRBV6-6 and TRBJ2-7, with D hard to call. The germline V gene has CDR1 MNHNY and CDR2 SVGAGI (reference sequence). This CDR3 spans 14 amino acids. Between the trimmed V and J ends, which lost 5 bases and 0 bases, there was a span of 11 bases. The CDR3 region is CASSRSSGSYEQYF. The CDR3 DNA is TGTGCCAGCAGTCGTTCGTCGGGCTCCTACGAGCAGTACTTC.

The J gene is TRBJ1-2, the V gene TRBV5-1; no reliable D call. Germline CDR1 and CDR2: SGHRS and YFSETQ. CDR3 length: 14 residues. V was trimmed by 0 bases and J by 4 bases, leaving 10 bases between them. The CDR3, as DNA: TGCGCCAGCAGCTTGGAGGATCCAGGCTATGGCTACACCTTC. This gives the protein CASSLEDPGYGYTF.

The gene calls are TRBV7-9 and TRBJ1-5; 7 bases align to TRBD1. V gave up 1 base and J gave up 4 bases; unmatched junction bases: 7. The CDR3 consists of 16 residues. Germline CDR1 SEHNR, CDR2 FQNEAQ (reference sequence). In DNA, the CDR3 is TGTGCCAGCAGCTTAGGACAGGGCTCGGGGAATCAGCCCCAGCATTTT. Translating it yields CASSLGQGSGNQPQHF.

This clone was recorded once. CDR3: CASSSGFTQYF. The CDR3 DNA follows: TGTGCCAGCAGCTCGGGGTTTACGCAGTATTTT. This rearrangement joins TRBV7-9 to TRBJ2-3, with D possibly TRBD2 on 5 matching bases. Germline V gene lookup returns CDR1 SEHNR and CDR2 FQNEAQ (reference sequence). This CDR3 is built from 11 residues. Trimming removed 4 bases from V and 8 bases from J, with 7 bases in between.

The chain uses TRBV2 and TRBJ2-2; D is uncertain. Germline V gene data show CDR1 as SNHLY and CDR2 as FYNNEI. The length of the CDR3 is 15 residues. Trimming pared 1 base from V and 4 bases from J, leaving 10 bases between. The CDR3 nucleotides are TGTGCCAGCAGTGAAGAGAGCGCTTCCACCGGGGAGCTGTTTTTT. Translated: CASSEESASTGELFF.

V gene TRBV2 combines with J gene TRBJ2-2; TRBD1 matches 9 bases. CDR3 size: 15 residues. V was pared by 6 bases and J by 1 base, with 3 bases of the junction left unmatched. Germline V gene sequence: CDR1 SNHLY, CDR2 FYNNEI. CDR3 bases: TGTGCCAGCAGCCTGGGACAGGGGAACACCGGGGAGCTGTTTTTT. The encoded protein is CASSLGQGNTGELFF.

The V and J genes are TRBV5-1 and TRBJ2-1; TRBD2 matches 8 bases. V lost 6 bases, J lost 7 bases, and 9 bases stayed unmatched. Germline CDR1 and CDR2: SGHRS and YFSETQ. The CDR3 loop spans 14 amino acids. The CDR3 nucleotides read TGCGCCAGCACTCACCGGGGGGGAGGAAATGAGCAGTTCTTC. It encodes CASTHRGGGNEQFF. Filled out from reference TRBV5-1 and TRBJ2-1, the complete variable domain reads KAGVTQTPRYLIKTRGQQVTLSCSPISGHRSVSWYQQTPGQGLQFLFEYFSETQRNKGNFPGRFSGRQFSNSRSEMNVSTLELGDSALYLCASTHRGGGNEQFFGPGTRLTVL.

The V gene is TRBV7-2, the J gene TRBJ2-3; 7 nucleotides match TRBD1. This CDR3 contains 15 residues. V shed 5 bases, J shed 0 bases, and the junction held 5 bases outside the gene matches. Germline V gene lookup returns CDR1 SGHTA and CDR2 FQGNSA. The CDR3 nucleotides read TGTGCCAGCAGCCAGAACAGGGGTAGCACAGATACGCAGTATTTT. It codes for CASSQNRGSTDTQYF.

This rearrangement joins TRBV6-5 to TRBJ2-5; D gene unclear. V was clipped by 0 bases and J by 5 bases, with 7 bases between them. Per germline, CDR1 MNHEY and CDR2 SVGAGI. The CDR3 has 13 residues. The chain's CDR3 is CASSYSIRETQYF. In DNA, the CDR3 is TGTGCCAGCAGTTACTCGATTCGGGAGACCCAGTACTTC.

This chain uses TRBV15 with TRBJ1-4; maybe TRBD1 (5 bases). The CDR3 length is 16 residues. V lost 0 bases and J lost 10, with 18 bases in between. Germline lookup yields CDR1 LNHNV and CDR2 YYDKDF (reference sequence). This CDR3 reads CATSRDRREASGKLFF. CDR3 bases: TGTGCCACCAGCAGAGATCGCAGGGAAGCGTCAGGAAAACTGTTTTTT.

The V gene is TRBV4-1, the J gene TRBJ2-7, with D perhaps matching TRBD1 (6 bases). Germline lookup yields CDR1 MGHRA and CDR2 YSYEKL. The CDR3 length is 15 residues. Trimming shortened V by 0 bases and J by 2 bases, and 11 bases separated the two germline ends. CDR3 DNA: TGCGCCAGCAGCCAAGACCTAGACAGGACCTACGAGCAGTACTTC. Translated: CASSQDLDRTYEQYF.